This TCR beta chain was identified in a study of Graves' ophthalmopathy and Graves' hyperthyroidism. This clonotype turned up a few times. Its antigen remains unknown. Pregnancy or lactation, uncontrolled infections and other autoimmune diseases were grounds for excluding patients. The authors diagnosed from clinical symptoms, serum thyroxine, TRAb, thyroid ultrasound and orbital computed tomography. Whole-study results and caveats: The model's ophthalmopathy progression predictions had roughly 69% sensitivity and 72% to 75% specificity. The authors also found most expanded thyroid clonotypes above 0.001 frequency in blood.

Transcripts of RNA were the source for amplifying TCR beta CDR3 regions. Second-round multiplex PCR came after first-round RT-PCR with HTBI primers. MiXCR, applied by TCRdb to the multiplex PCR reads, yields one record per CDR3 protein. The sample lists a few hundred thousand distinct CDR3 sequences; approximately 35% were seen once. V was cut by 0 bases and J by 7 bases, with 10 bases left in between. The CDR3 spans 13 residues. Germline V gives CDR1 DFQATT, CDR2 SNEGSKA (reference sequence). Sequences were obtained from peripheral blood or thyroid tissue (not recorded which). The clonotype was recovered from an adult man with Graves' hyperthyroidism. The rearrangement joins TRBV20-1 to TRBJ1-5; a possible D gene is TRBD1 (5 bases). Written as DNA, the CDR3 is TGCAGTGCTAGAGAAGGGGCGGGACAGCCCCAGCATTTT. Residues: CSAREGAGQPQHF.